This T cell receptor beta chain was captured in a study of PD-1 blockade in classical Hodgkin lymphoma. Findings of the study overall: Repertoire differences lack defined causes, possibly disease activity or prior therapy. Whereas CD4+ TCR diversity had risen significantly by C4D1, CD8+ TCR diversity had not. Similar baseline diversity was found in complete responders and newly diagnosed patients.

Only in-frame clones appear in the TCRdb table, and some are missing; sequencing was by immunoSEQ multiplex PCR. The sample lists 110,000 or so clones; approximately 90% were seen once. Indicated time point: cycle 4 day 1 (C4D1), after 6 weeks of nivolumab. All patients relapsed after autologous stem cell transplantation, and brentuximab vedotin exposure varied. Patients reached a best response of complete response, partial response or progressive disease. Only one count was recorded for this clone. As yet, its antigen is unknown. It is unclear where the CDR3 begins or ends on the DNA, so no DNA is shown, and the CDR3 is as TCRdb lists it. The CDR3 is made up of 13 amino acids, end residues included. CDR1 and CDR2 from the germline V gene are SEHNR and FQNEAQ (reference sequence).

This material consisted of peripheral blood mononuclear cells (PBMCs), taken before the fourth cycle of nivolumab. This TCR derives from a human donor with classical Hodgkin lymphoma. J is TRBJ2-5 and V is TRBV7-9. The CDR3 spells CASSSSGRETQYF.